This TCR beta chain was recorded in a study of blood T cell repertoires in COVID-19. Sequencing was performed with immunoSEQ multiplex PCR; in TCRdb, only in-frame clones are kept and a portion is missing. Here the sample spans about 320,000 clones, about nine tenths being singletons. V was trimmed by 6 bases and J by 5 bases, leaving 13 bases between them. CDR1 is MNHEY, CDR2 SVGAGI, per germline. The CDR3 spans 13 residues. Sequences were obtained from PBMCs or T cells enriched from blood (not recorded which). V gene TRBV6-5 combines with J gene TRBJ1-1; D may be TRBD1 (6 bases). The TCR originated in a woman between 18 and 30 years old who had recovered from COVID-19. The CDR3 region has the DNA TGTGCCAGCAGCAGGGGTGGAAGTACTGAAGCTTTCTTT. Protein sequence: CASSRGGSTEAFF.